A single sample gave rise to the 24 T cell receptor beta chains below, sequenced in a study of graft-versus-host responses after intestinal transplantation (dated by TCRdb to the early 2020s). Library method: the immunoSEQ multiplex PCR assay. Here the immuneACCESS table is served through TCRdb, limited to in-frame sequences with V and J called. Missing clones are a known gap in these copies; in checked studies unresolved V genes cover under half, and the rest lacks a known reason. The sample contains some 11,000 clones, around 80% of them found a single time. Around half of the sample goes to the ten largest clones. Source: PBMCs, taken roughly 19 weeks after transplant. These receptors were taken from a human patient who received an intestinal transplant, so some T cells may come from the graft donor.

This clone was counted between two and nine times. The chain couples TRBV5-1 to TRBJ2-2, with D possibly matching TRBD1 (5 bases). From germline, CDR1 is SGHRS and CDR2 YFSETQ. The CDR3 covers 13 residues. Between the trimmed V and J ends, which lost 4 bases and 6 bases, there was a span of 10 bases. This CDR3 is CASSLQGPGELFF. As DNA, the CDR3 is TGCGCCAGCAGCCTTCAGGGTCCCGGGGAGCTGTTTTTT.

This rearrangement joins TRBV28 to TRBJ2-7, with D perhaps matching TRBD2 (6 bases). V was clipped by 5 bases and J by 5 bases, with 16 bases between them. The V gene's germline CDR1 is MDHEN and CDR2 SYDVKM. This CDR3 is built from 14 residues. CDR3 in DNA: TGTGCCAGCAGTCGACTCGACGGGGAGGACGAGCAGTACTTC. It codes for CASSRLDGEDEQYF.

The V gene is TRBV21-1, the J gene TRBJ2-3; the table gives TRBD2 as D, unverified against the DNA. TRBV21-1 is a pseudogene segment. This CDR3 has 17 amino acids. Here the CDR3 DNA reads TGTGCCAGCAGCAAAGAAGAAAGGCGGGAGAGCACAGATACGCAGTATTTT. It encodes CASSKEERRESTDTQYF.

The chain combines TRBV7-2 with TRBJ2-1, with a tentative D call TRBD2 (6 bases). Per the germline V gene, CDR1 is SGHTA and CDR2 is FQGNSA. The CDR3 consists of 15 residues. V dropped 5 bases and J dropped 3 bases, with 14 bases sitting between them. The CDR3 protein is CASSRGTLRYNEQFF. CDR3 coding DNA: TGTGCCAGCAGCCGAGGGACTCTACGCTACAATGAGCAGTTCTTC.

The chain combines TRBV6-1 with TRBJ2-5, with D unresolved. The V gene lost 2 bases and the J gene lost 1 base, with 11 bases spanning the gap. CDR1 MNHNS and CDR2 SASEGT come from the germline V gene. The CDR3 totals 15 residues. The CDR3 DNA reads as TGTGCCAGCAGTGAAATAGAAGGTAGCCAAGAGACCCAGTACTTC. This sequence encodes CASSEIEGSQETQYF.

The CDR3 DNA is TGTGCCAGCAGTGAGGGACAGGGGGCAGATACGCAGTATTTT. Protein sequence: CASSEGQGADTQYF. The rearrangement joins TRBV6-4 to TRBJ2-3; TRBD1 matches 11 bases. Germline values: CDR1 MRHNA, CDR2 SNTAGT. This CDR3 contains 14 residues. Unmatched junction bases numbered 0, after V lost 3 bases and J lost 4 bases.

The CDR3 sequence is CASSDSLYTEAFF. For the CDR3, the DNA is TGTGCCAGCAGTGACAGCTTGTACACTGAAGCTTTCTTT. The chain joins TRBV6-4 to TRBJ1-1; the D is unclear. V lost 2 bases, J lost 3 bases, and 7 bases lay in between. CDR1 and CDR2 from the germline V gene are MRHNA and SNTAGT. The CDR3 consists of 13 residues.

The sample holds a few counts of this clone. The chain uses TRBV6-4 and TRBJ2-2; 7 bases are shared with TRBD1. Germline V gene sequence: CDR1 MRHNA, CDR2 SNTAGT. This CDR3 contains 15 residues. V lost 3 bases, J lost 1 base, and 2 bases stayed unmatched. In DNA form, the CDR3 reads TGTGCCAGCAGTGATGGACAGGAGAACACCGGGGAGCTGTTTTTT. It translates to CASSDGQENTGELFF.

This chain joins TRBV19 and TRBJ2-5, with D tentatively TRBD1 (6 bases). Near its end, the DNA agrees better with TRBJ2-7, so the J call may be wrong. This CDR3 comprises 14 residues. Germline CDR1 LNHDA, CDR2 SQIVND (reference sequence). The CDR3, as DNA: TGTGCCAGTAGTGCGGACAGTGCCACCTACGAGCAGTACTTC. Translation: CASSADSATYEQYF.

The CDR3 loop reads CASSVEGQGIDNEKLFF. The CDR3 coding sequence is TGTGCCAGCAGCGTAGAGGGACAGGGGATAGATAATGAAAAACTGTTTTTT. The chain uses TRBV9 and TRBJ1-4, with 10 bases that match TRBD1. From germline, CDR1 is SGDLS and CDR2 YYNGEE. The CDR3 totals 17 residues. J lost 4 bases, V lost 0 bases, and 6 bases had no gene match.

V and J are TRBV11-3 and TRBJ2-2; weak D call: TRBD2 (6 bases). This CDR3 is built from 17 residues. Germline V gene sequence: CDR1 SGHNT, CDR2 YENEEA. V gave up 5 bases and J gave up 1 base, with 17 bases separating them. CDR3 sequence reads: CASSPRDGSGNTGELFF. Written as DNA, the CDR3 is TGTGCCAGCAGCCCCCGGGACGGGAGTGGGAACACCGGGGAGCTGTTTTTT. Using reference TRBV11-3 and TRBJ2-2 for the parts outside the CDR3, the full variable domain is EAGVVQSPRYKIIEKKQPVAFWCNPISGHNTLYWYLQNLGQGPELLIRYENEEAVDDSQLPKDRFSAERLKGVDSTLKIQPAELGDSAVYLCASSPRDGSGNTGELFFGEGSRLTVL.

In its sample, this clone was seen once. The chain has TRBV10-3 and TRBJ1-2; tentative D call: TRBD1 (5 bases). Trimming left V 3 bases short and J 3 bases short, with 11 bases between. The length of the CDR3 is 14 residues. The germline CDR1 and CDR2 sequences are ENHRY and SYGVKD. CDR3 DNA: TGTGCCATCAGTGATAGGCAGGGAGACTATGGCTACACCTTC. The encoded protein is CAISDRQGDYGYTF.

The chain couples TRBV5-6 to TRBJ2-5; tentatively, D is TRBD1 (6 bases). Trimming took off 4 bases at V and 2 bases at J, with 12 bases between the two ends. CDR1 and CDR2 (germline): SGHDT, YYEEEE. The CDR3 covers 14 residues. CDR3 residues: CASSQVGQQETQYF. In DNA form, the CDR3 reads TGTGCCAGCAGCCAAGTAGGACAGCAAGAGACCCAGTACTTC. Full variable domain (remainder filled in from reference TRBV5-6 and TRBJ2-5): DAGVTQSPTHLIKTRGQQVTLRCSPKSGHDTVSWYQQALGQGPQFIFQYYEEEERQRGNFPDRFSGHQFPNYSSELNVNALLLGDSALYLCASSQVGQQETQYFGPGTRLLVL.

V gene TRBV11-2 combines with J gene TRBJ1-4, with 11 nucleotides matching TRBD1. The germline CDR1 and CDR2 sequences are SGHAT and FQNNGV. This CDR3 has 15 residues. V was pared by 0 bases and J by 8 bases, with 2 bases of the junction left unmatched. The CDR3 bases are TGTGCCAGCAGCTTAGATGGGACAGGGGGGGAAAAACTGTTTTTT. Its translation: CASSLDGTGGEKLFF.

The chain has TRBV2 and TRBJ2-3; TRBD2 is a possible D gene (6 bases). The CDR3 loop spans 13 amino acids. The germline V gene encodes CDR1 SNHLY and CDR2 FYNNEI. The V gene lost 1 base and the J gene lost 11 bases, with 13 bases spanning the gap. CDR3 sequence reads: CASSEVGGREQYF. The CDR3 DNA reads as TGTGCCAGCAGTGAAGTGGGGGGACGGGAGCAGTATTTT.

This chain uses TRBV6-6 with TRBJ1-2; tentatively, D is TRBD1 (5 bases). The V gene lost 4 bases and the J gene lost 4 bases, with 16 bases spanning the gap. There are 15 residues in the CDR3. Germline V gene data show CDR1 as MNHNY and CDR2 as SVGAGI (reference sequence). CDR3 coding DNA: TGTGCCAGCAGTTTTCTTGGGGATAGGGGCTATGGCTACACCTTC. It codes for CASSFLGDRGYGYTF.

This clone was seen just once. This chain uses TRBV6-5 with TRBJ2-5; D perhaps matches TRBD1 (6 bases). Germline V CDR1 and CDR2: MNHEY, SVGAGI. Trimming shortened V by 7 bases and J by 1 base, and 13 bases separated the two germline ends. CDR3 length: 14 residues. The CDR3 nucleotides read TGTGCCAGCAAGAACCGGGACACCCAAGAGACCCAGTACTTC. Protein product: CASKNRDTQETQYF.

A single count supports this clone. The chain joins TRBV9 to TRBJ2-2; unclear D gene. Germline CDR1 is SGDLS and CDR2 is YYNGEE. The V gene lost 2 bases and the J gene lost 3 bases, with 2 bases spanning the gap. There are 12 residues in the CDR3. CDR3 sequence (DNA): TGTGCCAGCAGCGTTGACACCGGGGAGCTGTTTTTT. This gives the protein CASSVDTGELFF. Filled out from reference TRBV9 and TRBJ2-2, the complete variable domain reads DSGVTQTPKHLITATGQRVTLRCSPRSGDLSVYWYQQSLDQGLQFLIQYYNGEERAKGNILERFSAQQFPDLHSELNLSSLELGDSALYFCASSVDTGELFFGEGSRLTVL.

The V call is TRBV11-2, the J call TRBJ2-7, with TRBD2 identical over 9 bases. The length of the CDR3 is 14 residues. Looked up from germline, CDR1 is SGHAT and CDR2 is FQNNGV. The V segment lost 3 bases and the J segment 6 bases; nucleotides outside the gene matches: 6. The CDR3 DNA is TGTGCCAGCAGCTTTTTAGCGGGAGTGGTCGAGCAGTACTTC. The encoded protein is CASSFLAGVVEQYF.

The chain links TRBV19 to TRBJ2-5; TRBD2 matches at 14 bases. In germline, CDR1 is LNHDA, CDR2 SQIVND (reference sequence). The CDR3 is 16 amino acids. Trimming took 7 bases from V and 5 from J; bases not matched to a gene: 9. CDR3 coding DNA: TGTGCCAGTAAGGCGGGACTAGCGGGGGTAGGCGAGACCCAGTACTTC. Its translation: CASKAGLAGVGETQYF.

The rearrangement links TRBV21-1 to TRBJ2-1. TRBV21-1 is a recognized pseudogene. This CDR3 has 15 amino acids. CDR3 sequence reads: CASSNILPSYNEQFF. In DNA, the CDR3 is TGTGCCAGCAGCAACATCTTACCCTCCTACAATGAGCAGTTCTTC.

The CDR3 DNA is TGTGCCAGCAGCTGGACAGCGAACACCGGGGAGCTGTTTTTT. It translates to CASSWTANTGELFF. V is TRBV7-3 and J is TRBJ2-2, with a weak D call TRBD1 (6 bases). The CDR3 is 14 residues long. The V gene's germline CDR1 is SGHTA and CDR2 FQGTGA. The V end was cut by 4 bases, the J end by 0 bases, with 6 bases between.

The V gene is TRBV27, the J gene TRBJ1-2, with a possible D match to TRBD1 (6 bases). Looked up from germline, CDR1 is MNHEY and CDR2 is SMNVEV (reference sequence). Trimming left V 2 bases short and J 6 bases short, with 19 bases between. The CDR3 is 16 residues long. The CDR3 here is CASSLVSPGEGDGYTF. CDR3 DNA: TGTGCCAGCAGTTTAGTTTCGCCAGGGGAAGGCGATGGCTACACCTTC.

This sequence joins TRBV6-1 and TRBJ1-4; 10 bases line up with TRBD1. With V trimmed by 4 bases and J by 6 bases, 8 bases remained unmatched. This CDR3 contains 16 residues. Germline CDR1 is MNHNS and CDR2 is SASEGT. DNA of the CDR3: TGTGCCAGCAGTGTCCAATCCGGGACAGGGGATGAAAAACTGTTTTTT. Its translation is CASSVQSGTGDEKLFF.